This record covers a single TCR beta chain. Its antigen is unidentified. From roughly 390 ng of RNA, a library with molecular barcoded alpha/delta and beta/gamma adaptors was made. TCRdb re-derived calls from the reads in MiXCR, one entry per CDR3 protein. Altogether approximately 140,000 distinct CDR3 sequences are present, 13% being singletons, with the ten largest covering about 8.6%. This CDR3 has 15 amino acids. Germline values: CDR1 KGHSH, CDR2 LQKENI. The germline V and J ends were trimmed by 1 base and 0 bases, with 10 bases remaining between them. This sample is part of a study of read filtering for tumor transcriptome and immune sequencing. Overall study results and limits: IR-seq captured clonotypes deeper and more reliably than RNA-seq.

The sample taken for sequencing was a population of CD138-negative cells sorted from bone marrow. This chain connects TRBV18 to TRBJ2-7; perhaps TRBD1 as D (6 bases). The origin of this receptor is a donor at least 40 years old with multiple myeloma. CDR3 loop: CASSPQQGSSYEQYF. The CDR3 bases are TGTGCCAGCTCACCACAACAGGGAAGCTCCTACGAGCAGTACTTC.